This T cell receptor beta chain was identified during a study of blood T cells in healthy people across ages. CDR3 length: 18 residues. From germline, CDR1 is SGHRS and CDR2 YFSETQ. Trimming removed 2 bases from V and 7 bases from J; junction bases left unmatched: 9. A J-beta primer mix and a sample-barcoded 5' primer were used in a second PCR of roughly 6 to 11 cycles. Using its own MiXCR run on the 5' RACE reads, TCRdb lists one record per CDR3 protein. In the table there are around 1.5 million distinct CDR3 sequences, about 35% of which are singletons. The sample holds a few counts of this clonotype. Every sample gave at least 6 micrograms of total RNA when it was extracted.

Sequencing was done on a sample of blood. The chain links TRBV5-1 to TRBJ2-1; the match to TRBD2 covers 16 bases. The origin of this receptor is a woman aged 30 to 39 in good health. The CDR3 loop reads CASSFGTSGRASGNEQFF. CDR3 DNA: TGCGCCAGCAGCTTCGGGACTAGCGGGAGGGCCTCCGGGAATGAGCAGTTCTTC.